The clone carrying this T cell receptor beta chain was counted a few times. Its antigen remains unidentified. Before sequencing took place, the ViraFEST assay used viral peptide pools to expand antigen-specific CD4+ T cells. Culturing for nine to ten days preceded CD4+ T cell isolation. Infection with SARS-CoV-2 occurred in the person between March and December 2020, and PCR confirmed it. IL-2 medium took the place of half the medium on both days 3 and 7. This CDR3 has 13 residues. Germline V gives CDR1 MNHEY, CDR2 SVGAGI. Trimming removed 6 bases from V and 5 bases from J, with 10 bases in between. The source of the sample is a study of vaccination effects on CD4 cells after COVID-19. Points from the study as a whole: Infection- and vaccine-induced clones contracted markedly late after vaccination. Early post-infection timepoints were absent, and convalescent patients were few.

Produced via immunoSEQ multiplex PCR; TCRdb's table is partial and in-frame only. The sample yields around 28,000 clones, approximately 80% seen once. The material sequenced was CD4+ T cells from PBMCs cultured with HCoV-NL63 spike peptides, taken before COVID-19 vaccination. The chain links TRBV6-5 to TRBJ2-2; TRBD2 is a possible D gene (5 bases). The TCR was taken from a human donor who had a prior SARS-CoV-2 infection. Here the CDR3 DNA reads TGTGCCAGCAGGATAGCGTCGACCGGGGAGCTGTTTTTT. Protein product: CASRIASTGELFF.